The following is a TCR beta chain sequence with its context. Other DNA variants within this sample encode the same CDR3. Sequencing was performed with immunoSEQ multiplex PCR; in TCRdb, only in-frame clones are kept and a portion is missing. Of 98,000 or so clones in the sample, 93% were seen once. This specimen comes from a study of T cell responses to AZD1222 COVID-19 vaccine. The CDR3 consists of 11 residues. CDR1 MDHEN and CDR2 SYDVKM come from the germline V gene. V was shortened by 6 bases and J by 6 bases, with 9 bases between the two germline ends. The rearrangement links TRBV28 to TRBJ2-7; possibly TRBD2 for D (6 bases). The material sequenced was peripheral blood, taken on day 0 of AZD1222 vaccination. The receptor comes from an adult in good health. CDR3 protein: CASRGLGEQYF. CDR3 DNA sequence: TGTGCCAGCAGGGGACTGGGCGAGCAGTACTTC.